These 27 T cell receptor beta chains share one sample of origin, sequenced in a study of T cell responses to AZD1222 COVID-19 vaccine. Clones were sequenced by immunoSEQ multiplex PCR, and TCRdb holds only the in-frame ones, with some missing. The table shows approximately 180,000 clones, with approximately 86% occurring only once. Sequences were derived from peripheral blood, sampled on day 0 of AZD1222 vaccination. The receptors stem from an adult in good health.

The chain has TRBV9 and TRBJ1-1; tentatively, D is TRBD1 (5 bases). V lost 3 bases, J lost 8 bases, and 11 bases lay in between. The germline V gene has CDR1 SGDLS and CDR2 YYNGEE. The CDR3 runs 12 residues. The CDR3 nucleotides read TGTGCCAGCAGCGGGGACGGGGAGGAAGCTTTCTTT. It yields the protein CASSGDGEEAFF.

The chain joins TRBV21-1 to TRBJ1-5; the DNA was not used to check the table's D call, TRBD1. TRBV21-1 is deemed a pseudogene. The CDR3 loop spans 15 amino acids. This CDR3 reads CASSNSQGRYQPQHF. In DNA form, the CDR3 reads TGTGCCAGCAGCAACTCACAGGGACGCTATCAGCCCCAGCATTTT.

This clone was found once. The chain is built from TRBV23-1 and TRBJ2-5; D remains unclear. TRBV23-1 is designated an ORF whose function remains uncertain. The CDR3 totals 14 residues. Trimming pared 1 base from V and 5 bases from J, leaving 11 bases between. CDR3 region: CASSQFSRRETQYF. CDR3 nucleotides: TGCGCCAGCAGTCAATTTTCCCGCCGGGAGACCCAGTACTTC.

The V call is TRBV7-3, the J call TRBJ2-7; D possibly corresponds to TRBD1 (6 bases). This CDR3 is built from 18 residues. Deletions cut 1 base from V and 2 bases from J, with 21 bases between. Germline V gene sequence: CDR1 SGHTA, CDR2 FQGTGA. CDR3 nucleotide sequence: TGTGCCAGCAGCTTAATCGGGGTATCTGAGGGGACAACCTACGAGCAGTACTTC. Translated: CASSLIGVSEGTTYEQYF. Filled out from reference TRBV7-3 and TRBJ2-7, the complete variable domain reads GAGVSQTPSNKVTEKGKYVELRCDPISGHTALYWYRQSLGQGPEFLIYFQGTGAADDSGLPNDRFFAVRPEGSVSTLKIQRTERGDSAVYLCASSLIGVSEGTTYEQYFGPGTRLTVT.

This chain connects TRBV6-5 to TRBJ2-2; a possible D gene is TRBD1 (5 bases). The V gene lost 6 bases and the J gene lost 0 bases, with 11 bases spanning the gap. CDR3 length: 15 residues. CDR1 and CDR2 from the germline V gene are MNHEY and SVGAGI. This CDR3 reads CASRRQSTNTGELFF. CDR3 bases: TGTGCCAGCAGGAGACAGTCTACGAACACCGGGGAGCTGTTTTTT.

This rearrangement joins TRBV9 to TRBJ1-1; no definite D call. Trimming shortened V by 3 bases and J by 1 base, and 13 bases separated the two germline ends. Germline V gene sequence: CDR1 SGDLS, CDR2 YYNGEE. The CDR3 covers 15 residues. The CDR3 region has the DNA TGTGCCAGCAGCGCCCGCGGGAACGGGAACACTGAAGCTTTCTTT. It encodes CASSARGNGNTEAFF.

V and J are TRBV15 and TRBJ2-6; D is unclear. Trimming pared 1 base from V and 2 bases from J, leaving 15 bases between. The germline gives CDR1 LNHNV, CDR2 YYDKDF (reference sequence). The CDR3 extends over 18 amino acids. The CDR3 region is CATSRVGHLIPGANVLTF. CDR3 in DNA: TGTGCCACCAGCAGAGTAGGGCACCTGATTCCTGGGGCCAACGTCCTGACTTTC.

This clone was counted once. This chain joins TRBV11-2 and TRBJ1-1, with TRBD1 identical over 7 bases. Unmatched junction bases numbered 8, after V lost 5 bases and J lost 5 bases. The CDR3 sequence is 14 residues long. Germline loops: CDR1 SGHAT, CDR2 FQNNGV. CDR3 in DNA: TGTGCCAGCAGCCCCCGACAGGGTAGGACTGAAGCTTTCTTT. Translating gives CASSPRQGRTEAFF.

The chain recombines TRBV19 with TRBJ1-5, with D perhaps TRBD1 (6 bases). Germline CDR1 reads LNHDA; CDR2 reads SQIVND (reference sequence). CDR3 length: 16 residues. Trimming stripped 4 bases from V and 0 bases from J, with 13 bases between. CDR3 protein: CASSTKTGLSNQPQHF. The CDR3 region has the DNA TGTGCCAGTAGTACCAAAACAGGGCTTAGCAATCAGCCCCAGCATTTT.

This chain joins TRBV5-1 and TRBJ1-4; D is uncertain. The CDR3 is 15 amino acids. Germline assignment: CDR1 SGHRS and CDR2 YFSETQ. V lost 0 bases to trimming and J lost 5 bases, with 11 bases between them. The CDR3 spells CASSLGSGQNEKLFF. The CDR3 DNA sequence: TGCGCCAGCAGCTTGGGGTCAGGTCAAAATGAAAAACTGTTTTTT.

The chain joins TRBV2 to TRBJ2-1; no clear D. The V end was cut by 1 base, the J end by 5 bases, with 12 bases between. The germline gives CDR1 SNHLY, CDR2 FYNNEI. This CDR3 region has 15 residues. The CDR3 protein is CASSEGVVSDNEQFF. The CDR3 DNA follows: TGTGCCAGCAGTGAAGGAGTGGTCTCTGACAATGAGCAGTTCTTC.

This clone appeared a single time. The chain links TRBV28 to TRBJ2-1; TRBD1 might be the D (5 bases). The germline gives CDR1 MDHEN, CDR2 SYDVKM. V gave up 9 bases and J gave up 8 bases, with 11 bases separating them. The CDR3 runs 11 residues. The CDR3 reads CASSRADEQFF. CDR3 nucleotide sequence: TGTGCCAGTAGCAGGGCTGATGAGCAGTTCTTC.

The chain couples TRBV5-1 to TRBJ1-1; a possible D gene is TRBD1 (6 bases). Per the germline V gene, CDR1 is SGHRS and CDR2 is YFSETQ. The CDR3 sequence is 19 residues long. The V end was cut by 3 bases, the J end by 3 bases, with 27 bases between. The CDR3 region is CASSYTLAGMGASHTEAFF. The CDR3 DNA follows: TGCGCCAGCAGCTATACCCTCGCAGGAATGGGGGCTTCGCACACTGAAGCTTTCTTT.

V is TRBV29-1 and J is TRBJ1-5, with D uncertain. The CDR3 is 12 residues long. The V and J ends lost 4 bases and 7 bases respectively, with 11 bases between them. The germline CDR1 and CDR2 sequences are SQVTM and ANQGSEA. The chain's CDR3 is CSVAGSRQPQHF. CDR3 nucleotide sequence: TGCAGCGTTGCGGGGTCTCGGCAGCCCCAGCATTTT.

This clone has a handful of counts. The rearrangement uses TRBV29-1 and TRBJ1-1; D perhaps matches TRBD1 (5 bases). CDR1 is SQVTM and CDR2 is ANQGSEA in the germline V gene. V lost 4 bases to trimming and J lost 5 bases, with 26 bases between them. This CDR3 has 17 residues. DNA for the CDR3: TGCAGCGTTGGCCCCCTGGGGGGGTTTAGTTTGGGGACTGAAGCTTTCTTT. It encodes CSVGPLGGFSLGTEAFF.

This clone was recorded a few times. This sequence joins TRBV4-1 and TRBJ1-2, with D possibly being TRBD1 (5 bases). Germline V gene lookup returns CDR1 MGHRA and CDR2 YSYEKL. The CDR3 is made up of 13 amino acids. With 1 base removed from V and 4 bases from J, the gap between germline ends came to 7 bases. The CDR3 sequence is CASSQVGTYGYTF. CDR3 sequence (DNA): TGCGCCAGCAGCCAAGTAGGGACCTATGGCTACACCTTC.

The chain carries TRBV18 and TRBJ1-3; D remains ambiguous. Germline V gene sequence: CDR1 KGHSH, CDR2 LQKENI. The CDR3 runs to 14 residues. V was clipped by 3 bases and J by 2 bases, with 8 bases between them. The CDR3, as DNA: TGTGCCAGCTCACCTCTTTATCCTGGAAACACCATATATTTT. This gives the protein CASSPLYPGNTIYF.

CDR3: CASSPLWGPATYEQYF. CDR3 coding DNA: TGCGCCAGCAGCCCCTTGTGGGGCCCGGCTACCTACGAGCAGTACTTC. The rearrangement joins TRBV4-1 to TRBJ2-7; D may be TRBD1 (5 bases). Germline lookup yields CDR1 MGHRA and CDR2 YSYEKL. V lost 4 bases, J lost 2 bases, and 18 bases lay in between. The CDR3 runs 16 residues.

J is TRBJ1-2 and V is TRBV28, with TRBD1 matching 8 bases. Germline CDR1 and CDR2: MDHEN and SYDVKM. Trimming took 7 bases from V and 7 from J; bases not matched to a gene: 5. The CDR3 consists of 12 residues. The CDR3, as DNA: TGTGCCAGCACCACTGACAGGGGTGGCTACACCTTC. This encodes CASTTDRGGYTF.

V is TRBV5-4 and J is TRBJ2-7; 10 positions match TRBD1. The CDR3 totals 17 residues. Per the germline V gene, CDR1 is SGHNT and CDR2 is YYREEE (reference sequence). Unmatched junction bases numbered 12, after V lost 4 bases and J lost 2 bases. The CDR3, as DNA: TGTGCCAGCAGCCCGGGACCATGGGGACAGGGGCCCTACGAGCAGTACTTC. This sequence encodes CASSPGPWGQGPYEQYF. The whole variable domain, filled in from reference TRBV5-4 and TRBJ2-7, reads ETGVTQSPTHLIKTRGQQVTLRCSSQSGHNTVSWYQQALGQGPQFIFQYYREEENGRGNFPPRFSGLQFPNYSSELNVNALELDDSALYLCASSPGPWGQGPYEQYFGPGTRLTVT.

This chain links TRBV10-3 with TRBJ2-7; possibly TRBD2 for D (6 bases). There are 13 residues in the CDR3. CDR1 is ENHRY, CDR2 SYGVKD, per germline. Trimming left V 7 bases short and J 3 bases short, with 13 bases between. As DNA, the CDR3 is TGTGCCATCACGGCGGGGCCGGGCTACGAGCAGTACTTC. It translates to CAITAGPGYEQYF.

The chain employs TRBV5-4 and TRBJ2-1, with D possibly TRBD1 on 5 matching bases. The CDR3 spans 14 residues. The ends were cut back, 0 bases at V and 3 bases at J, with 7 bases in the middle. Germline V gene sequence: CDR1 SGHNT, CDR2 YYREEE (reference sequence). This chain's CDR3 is CASSLGQNYNEQFF. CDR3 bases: TGTGCCAGCAGCTTGGGACAGAACTACAATGAGCAGTTCTTC.

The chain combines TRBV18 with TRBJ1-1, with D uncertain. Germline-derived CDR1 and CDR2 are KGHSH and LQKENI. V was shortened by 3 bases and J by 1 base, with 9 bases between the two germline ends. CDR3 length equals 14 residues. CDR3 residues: CASSPNVQNTEAFF. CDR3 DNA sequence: TGTGCCAGCTCACCGAACGTCCAGAACACTGAAGCTTTCTTT.

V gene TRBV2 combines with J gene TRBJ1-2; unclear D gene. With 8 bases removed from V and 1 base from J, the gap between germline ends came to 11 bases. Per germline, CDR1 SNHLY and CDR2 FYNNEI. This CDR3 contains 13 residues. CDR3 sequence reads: CASPSGGNYGYTF. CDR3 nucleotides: TGTGCCAGCCCTTCCGGCGGTAACTATGGCTACACCTTC.

Written as DNA, the CDR3 is TGTGCCACCGAAAATCCCGGGACAGCGAACACCGGGGAGCTGTTTTTT. Translated: CATENPGTANTGELFF. The chain recombines TRBV28 with TRBJ2-2, with 7 positions matching TRBD1. This CDR3 has 16 amino acids. Germline V gene data show CDR1 as MDHEN and CDR2 as SYDVKM. The V and J ends lost 10 bases and 0 bases, in that order; junction bases with no gene match: 11.

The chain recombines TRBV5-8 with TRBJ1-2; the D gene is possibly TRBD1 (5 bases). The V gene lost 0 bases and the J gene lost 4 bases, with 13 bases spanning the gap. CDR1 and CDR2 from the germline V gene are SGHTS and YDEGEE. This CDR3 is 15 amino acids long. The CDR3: CASSLGDAGLYGYTF. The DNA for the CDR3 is TGTGCCAGCAGCTTGGGGGACGCCGGACTCTATGGCTACACCTTC.

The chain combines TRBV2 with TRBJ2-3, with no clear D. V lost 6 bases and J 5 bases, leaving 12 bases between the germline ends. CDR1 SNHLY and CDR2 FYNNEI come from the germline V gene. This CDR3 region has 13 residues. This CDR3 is CASSVSKQDTQYF. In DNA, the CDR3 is TGTGCCAGCAGCGTATCGAAGCAAGATACGCAGTATTTT.